This TCR beta chain was found in a study of monozygotic twins with inflammatory bowel disease. This CDR3 has 13 amino acids. Germline V gene sequence: CDR1 MNHEY, CDR2 SVGAGI. As regards this clonotype: Its specificity is unknown.

Findings and limits, study-wide: Those with IBD had lower TCRbeta diversity (inverse Simpson) than their healthy co-twins did. Healthy twins showed more clonotype sharing with others than IBD patients, especially patients with disease activity.

For both chains, the TCRalpha and TCRbeta cDNA went through two nested PCRs of approximately 16 and 10 cycles. TCRdb reworked the 5' RACE reads into one entry per CDR3 protein, no DNA. This repertoire includes roughly 100,000 distinct CDR3 sequences. The source of this sequence is a human donor with ulcerative colitis or Crohn's disease, or a healthy co-twin of an affected twin (not recorded which). The rearrangement links TRBV6-5 to TRBJ2-3. The sequenced material came from blood. CDR3 amino acids: CASRTGSTDTQYF.